These 3 T cell receptor beta chains came from one sample sequenced in a study of graft-versus-host responses after intestinal transplantation. The researchers put roughly 200,000 CFSE-labeled responder cells into plates with roughly 200,000 irradiated, violet-dye-labeled stimulator cells. Using immunoSEQ multiplex PCR, the repertoire was profiled, and TCRdb retains in-frame clones only, with some absent. The data contain 10,000 to 15,000 clones, around a third of them singletons. The sequenced sample was alloreactive CD8+ T cells from a mixed lymphocyte reaction culture, obtained before intestinal transplant. Subset reported: CFSE-low proliferating T cells sorted from approximately 6-day pre-transplant mixed lymphocyte reaction (GvH or HvG direction). All receptors come from a human patient who received an intestinal transplant.

V is TRBV7-8 and J is TRBJ2-7; tentatively, D is TRBD2 (5 bases). This CDR3 contains 12 residues. V was cut by 4 bases and J by 5 bases, with 9 bases left in between. Germline CDR1 and CDR2: SGHVS and FQNEAQ. CDR3 residues: CASSSEADEQYF. CDR3 DNA sequence: TGTGCCAGCAGCTCGGAAGCGGACGAGCAGTACTTC.

V and J are TRBV28 and TRBJ1-6, with D unclear. This CDR3 contains 14 residues. Germline V gives CDR1 MDHEN, CDR2 SYDVKM. V lost 7 bases and J lost 9, with 16 bases in between. The CDR3 loop is CASMVALFLSPLHF. CDR3 DNA: TGTGCCAGCATGGTGGCACTGTTCCTTTCACCCCTCCACTTT.

This clone was counted a few times. J is TRBJ2-7 and V is TRBV11-2, with 8 bases fitting TRBD2. The trim removed 2 bases at V and 4 bases at J, leaving 19 bases unmatched. This CDR3 is 19 amino acids long. Per the germline V gene, CDR1 is SGHAT and CDR2 is FQNNGV. CDR3 loop: CASSLKLRREAPGRYEQYF. CDR3 nucleotides: TGTGCCAGCAGCTTAAAGCTCAGGCGGGAGGCACCGGGGCGGTACGAGCAGTACTTC.